This T cell receptor (beta chain) was identified during a study of T cells in Graves' hyperthyroidism and ophthalmopathy. Amplified TCR beta CDR3 regions came from RNA transcripts. HTBI primers were the set used in a first-round RT-PCR of the TCR CDR3. One entry per CDR3 protein results from TCRdb running MiXCR on the multiplex PCR reads. The sample contains some 600,000 distinct CDR3 sequences, roughly 14% of which appear only once. CDR1 MNHEY and CDR2 SMNVEV come from the germline V gene (reference sequence). This CDR3 has 14 amino acids. With respect to this clonotype: An end of the junction does not agree with germline; a read error may underlie this.

This clonotype originated in a woman aged 30 to 39 with Graves' hyperthyroidism that later progressed to Graves' ophthalmopathy. The chain recombines TRBV27 with TRBJ2-7, with D possibly TRBD2 on 5 matching bases. The sample comprised blood. The CDR3: CASSLSGGTYEQHF. The CDR3 nucleotides are TGTGCCAGCAGTTTATCAGGAGGAACCTACGAGCAGCACTTC.